The 21 T cell receptor beta chains below come from one sample, sequenced in a study of blood T cell repertoires in COVID-19. Sequencing was performed with immunoSEQ multiplex PCR; in TCRdb, only in-frame clones are kept and a portion is missing. Of 300,000 to 400,000 clones in the sample, 87% were seen once. Sequencing input: PBMCs or T cells enriched from blood (not recorded which). The origin of the receptors is a woman in her thirties who had recovered from COVID-19.

V is TRBV5-1 and J is TRBJ2-1, with D perhaps TRBD1 (6 bases). In germline, CDR1 is SGHRS, CDR2 YFSETQ. The CDR3 spans 13 residues. Trimming cost V 5 bases and J 5 bases, with 11 bases left between them. CDR3 in amino acids: CASSRGQNNEQFF. Written as DNA, the CDR3 is TGCGCCAGCAGTCGCGGACAGAACAATGAGCAGTTCTTC.

This clone has only a few counts. The chain is built from TRBV28 and TRBJ1-5, with D perhaps matching TRBD1 (5 bases). CDR1 is MDHEN, CDR2 SYDVKM, per germline. Deletions cut 5 bases from V and 4 bases from J, with 15 bases between. This CDR3 contains 15 residues. This CDR3 reads CASSRAGTRNQPQHF. CDR3 nucleotides: TGTGCCAGCAGTCGGGCCGGGACTCGAAATCAGCCCCAGCATTTT.

V usage is TRBV5-5 and J usage is TRBJ2-2, with 12 bases fitting TRBD1. The germline V gene has CDR1 SGHKS and CDR2 YYEKEE (reference sequence). The CDR3 runs to 16 residues. The junction had 6 bases not matched to a gene; V was cut back by 4 bases and J by 5 bases. CDR3 DNA: TGTGCCAGCAGCAAGGGACAGGGGGCTGGGACCGGGGAGCTGTTTTTT. This codes for CASSKGQGAGTGELFF.

The CDR3 DNA follows: TGTGCCAGCAGCCCCCGGGGTACGCAGTATTTT. This sequence encodes CASSPRGTQYF. The J gene is TRBJ2-3, the V gene TRBV5-6; D possibly corresponds to TRBD2 (5 bases). Trimming cost V 4 bases and J 8 bases, with 8 bases left between them. The CDR3 spans 11 residues. CDR1 and CDR2 from the germline V gene are SGHDT and YYEEEE.

The chain has TRBV10-3 and TRBJ2-7; 8 bases agree with TRBD1. Germline V gives CDR1 ENHRY, CDR2 SYGVKD. V dropped 6 bases and J dropped 4; count of bases not matched to a gene: 11. The CDR3 is 15 residues long. The CDR3 DNA follows: TGTGCCATCAGGAAGAAAACAGGGGGTGGGTACGAGCAGTACTTC. Translation gives CAIRKKTGGGYEQYF.

The chain is built from TRBV30 and TRBJ1-5, with 7 positions matching TRBD1. The CDR3 loop spans 13 amino acids. Looked up from germline, CDR1 is GTSNPN and CDR2 is SVGIG (reference sequence). Germline trimming cut 1 base from V and 7 bases from J; bases unmatched to any gene: 4. This CDR3 is CAWSGRGGQPQHF. CDR3 DNA: TGTGCCTGGAGTGGCCGAGGGGGCCAGCCCCAGCATTTT.

The V gene is TRBV2, the J gene TRBJ1-2; tentatively, D is TRBD1 (5 bases). Trimming shortened V by 8 bases and J by 3 bases, and 13 bases separated the two germline ends. Germline V gene sequence: CDR1 SNHLY, CDR2 FYNNEI. The CDR3 has 13 amino acids. The CDR3 loop reads CASWAGRDYGYTF. The CDR3 DNA reads TGTGCCAGCTGGGCAGGGAGGGACTATGGCTACACCTTC.

The chain is built from TRBV5-5 and TRBJ1-5; TRBD1 might be the D (6 bases). The CDR3 sequence is 18 residues long. The germline gives CDR1 SGHKS, CDR2 YYEKEE (reference sequence). V was pared by 1 base and J by 0 bases, with 17 bases between. CDR3 region: CASSLSGQRGNSNQPQHF. The CDR3 DNA follows: TGTGCCAGCAGCTTGTCGGGACAAAGGGGAAATAGCAATCAGCCCCAGCATTTT. Supplemented by reference TRBV5-5 and TRBJ1-5, the full variable domain reads DAGVTQSPTHLIKTRGQQVTLRCSPISGHKSVSWYQQVLGQGPQFIFQYYEKEERGRGNFPDRFSARQFPNYSSELNVNALLLGDSALYLCASSLSGQRGNSNQPQHFGDGTRLSIL.

The chain couples TRBV5-3 to TRBJ2-2, with 7 positions matching TRBD1. TRBV5-3 is marked as an open reading frame, function uncertain. V gave up 3 bases and J gave up 3 bases; unmatched junction bases: 5. This CDR3 is built from 15 residues. This chain's CDR3 is CARSSTGSDTGELFF. CDR3 sequence (DNA): TGTGCCAGAAGCTCGACAGGGTCGGACACCGGGGAGCTGTTTTTT.

The chain combines TRBV4-1 with TRBJ1-2; 8 nucleotides match TRBD1. Losses at the gene ends were 4 bases for V and 5 bases for J; bases not matched to a gene: 9. The CDR3 sequence is 15 residues long. Germline CDR1 is MGHRA and CDR2 is YSYEKL. The CDR3 DNA reads as TGCGCCAGCAGCCGACCGGGACAGGATTTATATGGCTACACCTTC. This gives the protein CASSRPGQDLYGYTF.

The chain couples TRBV30 to TRBJ1-5; D remains unclear. V gave up 1 base and J gave up 6 bases, with 10 bases separating them. The CDR3 is made up of 13 amino acids. The germline CDR1 and CDR2 sequences are GTSNPN and SVGIG (reference sequence). As DNA, the CDR3 is TGTGCCTGGAGTGCTGTTGGCGGTCAGCCCCAGCATTTT. Residues: CAWSAVGGQPQHF.

The CDR3, as DNA: TGTGCCAGCAGCGCCGATGCCCATAGGAGCTCCTACGAGCAGTACTTC. This gives the protein CASSADAHRSSYEQYF. The chain links TRBV11-2 to TRBJ2-7; D gene unclear. Trimming removed 5 bases at V and 0 bases at J, with 17 bases between. The CDR3 runs 16 residues. Germline assignment: CDR1 SGHAT and CDR2 FQNNGV.

This clone was observed a few times. The chain joins TRBV28 to TRBJ1-4; D unresolved. This CDR3 contains 14 residues. V dropped 3 bases and J dropped 10 bases, with 15 bases sitting between them. The germline V gene has CDR1 MDHEN and CDR2 SYDVKM. The CDR3 region has the DNA TGTGCCAGCAGTTTGAGGCAAAGCCGGGGAAAACTGTTTTTT. This translates into CASSLRQSRGKLFF.

The rearrangement uses TRBV10-3 and TRBJ2-3; the match to TRBD2 covers 10 bases. With 2 bases clipped from V and 4 bases from J, the junction kept 6 bases outside the gene matches. The germline V gene has CDR1 ENHRY and CDR2 SYGVKD. There are 16 residues in the CDR3. The CDR3 reads CAISERSGGAPDTQYF. The CDR3 nucleotides read TGTGCCATCAGTGAGAGGAGCGGGGGGGCCCCAGATACGCAGTATTTT.

This clone was seen a handful of times. The chain uses TRBV6-1 and TRBJ2-7; D ambiguous. V dropped 4 bases and J dropped 2 bases, with 18 bases sitting between them. From germline, CDR1 is MNHNS and CDR2 SASEGT. This CDR3 is 16 amino acids long. Here the CDR3 DNA reads TGTGCCAGCAGTGTTGCCAGAGGAGAAGGCCCCTACGAGCAGTACTTC. Amino acids: CASSVARGEGPYEQYF.

The chain recombines TRBV3-1 (or the pseudogene TRBV3-2) with TRBJ1-2; no reliable D call. V was shortened by 4 bases and J by 3 bases, with 9 bases between the two germline ends. The CDR3 consists of 13 residues. Looked up from germline, CDR1 is LGHDT and CDR2 is YNNKEL (reference sequence). In DNA form, the CDR3 reads TGTGCCAGCAGCCGTCTTTCTGACTATGGCTACACCTTC. This encodes CASSRLSDYGYTF.

This clone has a handful of counts. V gene TRBV14 combines with J gene TRBJ1-4; 9 bases map to TRBD1. The CDR3 sequence is 13 residues long. Germline trimming cut 2 bases from V and 13 bases from J; bases unmatched to any gene: 5. The V gene's germline CDR1 is SGHDN and CDR2 FVKESK. The CDR3 coding sequence is TGTGCCAGCAGCCAAATCACGACAGGGGGACTGTTTTTT. Protein: CASSQITTGGLFF.

This chain uses TRBV9 with TRBJ2-1, with 9 bases identical to TRBD2. With V trimmed by 1 base and J by 4 bases, 3 bases remained unmatched. The CDR3 runs 15 residues. Germline lookup yields CDR1 SGDLS and CDR2 YYNGEE. The CDR3 bases are TGTGCCAGCAGCGTACTAGCGGGAACTTACAATGAGCAGTTCTTC. This codes for CASSVLAGTYNEQFF.

This chain links TRBV6-2 or TRBV6-3 with TRBJ2-7; D is possibly TRBD2 (5 bases). V was shortened by 5 bases and J by 3 bases, with 11 bases between the two germline ends. CDR1 and CDR2 from the germline V gene are MNHEY and SVGEGT. This CDR3 has 13 residues. The CDR3 sequence is CASSPVGVYEQYF. The CDR3 bases are TGTGCCAGCAGTCCCGTCGGGGTCTACGAGCAGTACTTC.

The J gene is TRBJ1-2, the V gene TRBV13; D is unclear. The ends were cut back, 3 bases at V and 4 bases at J, with 12 bases in the middle. There are 14 residues in the CDR3. The germline CDR1 and CDR2 sequences are PRHDT and FYEKMQ (reference sequence). DNA for the CDR3: TGTGCCAGCAGCTTGAGAGGGCAGAGCTATGGCTACACCTTC. Amino acid sequence: CASSLRGQSYGYTF. The full variable domain, its missing parts supplied by reference TRBV13 and TRBJ1-2, is AAGVIQSPRHLIKEKRETATLKCYPIPRHDTVYWYQQGPGQDPQFLISFYEKMQSDKGSIPDRFSAQQFSDYHSELNMSSLELGDSALYFCASSLRGQSYGYTFGSGTRLTVV.

This rearrangement joins TRBV14 to TRBJ1-6, with a possible D match to TRBD1 (5 bases). Germline assignment: CDR1 SGHDN and CDR2 FVKESK. The CDR3 has 15 residues. V lost 4 bases to trimming and J lost 10 bases, with 17 bases between them. CDR3 protein: CASSPSGGEGSPLHF. CDR3 coding DNA: TGTGCCAGCAGCCCCTCGGGGGGTGAGGGGTCACCCCTCCACTTT.